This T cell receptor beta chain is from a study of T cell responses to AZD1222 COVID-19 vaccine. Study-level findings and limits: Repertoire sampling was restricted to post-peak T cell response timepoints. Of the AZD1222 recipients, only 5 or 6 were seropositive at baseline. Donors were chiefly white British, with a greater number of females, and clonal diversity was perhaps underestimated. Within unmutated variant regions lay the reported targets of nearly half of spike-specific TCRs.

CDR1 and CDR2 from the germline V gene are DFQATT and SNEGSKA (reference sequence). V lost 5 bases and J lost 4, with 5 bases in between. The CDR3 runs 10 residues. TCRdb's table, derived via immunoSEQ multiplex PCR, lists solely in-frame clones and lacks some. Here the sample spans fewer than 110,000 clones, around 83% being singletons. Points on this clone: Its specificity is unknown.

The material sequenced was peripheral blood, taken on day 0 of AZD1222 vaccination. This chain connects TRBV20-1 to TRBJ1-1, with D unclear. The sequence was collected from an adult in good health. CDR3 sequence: CSAFTTEAFF. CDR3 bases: TGCAGTGCTTTCACCACTGAAGCTTTCTTT.